Below are 24 T cell receptor beta chains sequenced from a single sample in a study of response to subunit inactivated influenza vaccine. TCRdb itself ran the RT-PCR reads through MiXCR, one entry per CDR3 protein. Of roughly 570,000 distinct CDR3 sequences listed, 13% are singletons. Sequencing was performed on PBMCs from blood, taken about 40 days after vaccination. All receptors come from a man in his fifties or sixties who received an inactivated influenza vaccine.

This clonotype turned up a few times. One end of the junction does not line up with germline, which may come from a read error. J is TRBJ2-5 and V is TRBV20-1; TRBD1 matches 9 bases. This CDR3 comprises 15 residues. From germline, CDR1 is DFQATT and CDR2 SNEGSKA (reference sequence). This chain's CDR3 is CSAITRRDRARYHTF. As DNA, the CDR3 is TGCAGTGCTATAACCCGCCGGGACAGGGCAAGATATCACACGTTC.

This clonotype was observed a handful of times. The chain combines TRBV24-1 with TRBJ2-1, with 9 bases that match TRBD1. Germline V CDR1 and CDR2: KGHDR, SFDVKD. With 3 bases clipped from V and 3 bases from J, the junction kept 5 bases outside the gene matches. This CDR3 has 16 amino acids. The CDR3 DNA follows: TGTGCCACCAGTGATACCACGGACAGGGGCTACAATGAGCAGTTCTTC. Translation gives CATSDTTDRGYNEQFF.

This chain links TRBV6-1 with TRBJ1-6; possibly TRBD1 for D (6 bases). The CDR3 has 15 residues. V was shortened by 4 bases and J by 7 bases, with 14 bases between the two germline ends. Germline values: CDR1 MNHNS, CDR2 SASEGT. CDR3 sequence: CASSAAGTKNSPLHF. The CDR3 nucleotides are TGTGCCAGCAGTGCGGCCGGGACAAAGAATTCACCCCTCCACTTT.

There are a few counts of this clonotype. The chain couples TRBV14 to TRBJ2-7; a weak D match, TRBD1 (5 bases). Germline V gene lookup returns CDR1 SGHDN and CDR2 FVKESK. The CDR3 runs 13 residues. The germline V and J ends were trimmed by 5 bases and 8 bases, with 16 bases remaining between them. The CDR3 is CASSKVIQGKQYF. The CDR3 DNA is TGTGCCAGCAGCAAAGTCATTCAGGGAAAGCAGTACTTC.

This clonotype occurred many times. This sequence joins TRBV10-3 and TRBJ2-2; maybe TRBD2 (5 bases). CDR3 length: 14 residues. CDR1 and CDR2 (germline): ENHRY, SYGVKD. Trimming took off 5 bases at V and 0 bases at J, with 7 bases between the two ends. The CDR3: CAISTSSNTGELFF. The CDR3 nucleotides read TGTGCCATCAGTACTAGTTCGAACACCGGGGAGCTGTTTTTT.

This clonotype was detected a few times. This sequence joins TRBV20-1 and TRBJ2-7; D may match TRBD1 or TRBD2 (5 bases each). Trimming cost V 6 bases and J 4 bases, with 16 bases left between them. The CDR3 has 13 residues. CDR1 DFQATT and CDR2 SNEGSKA come from the germline V gene (reference sequence). The CDR3: CSARGAGPYEQYF. CDR3 bases: TGCAGTGCCCGAGGGGCAGGCCCATACGAGCAGTACTTC.

This clonotype has at least ten counts. The chain couples TRBV20-1 to TRBJ2-1; D is unresolved. From germline, CDR1 is DFQATT and CDR2 SNEGSKA (reference sequence). V was pared by 1 base and J by 4 bases, with 5 bases between. The CDR3 extends over 12 amino acids. CDR3 amino acids: CSARASYNEQFF. The CDR3 nucleotides are TGCAGTGCTAGAGCAAGTTACAATGAGCAGTTCTTC.

The rearrangement links TRBV3-1 to TRBJ2-3, with D tentatively TRBD2 (5 bases). The CDR3 loop spans 16 amino acids. Trimming removed 4 bases at V and 6 bases at J, with 20 bases between. CDR1 and CDR2 from the germline V gene are LGHDT and YNNKEL (reference sequence). This CDR3 reads CASSPIGGSARDTQYF. The CDR3, as DNA: TGTGCCAGCAGCCCGATCGGAGGTAGCGCCAGGGATACGCAGTATTTT.

This clonotype showed up just a few times. This chain joins TRBV7-9 and TRBJ2-1; 9 bases are shared with TRBD1. V shed 4 bases and J 5 bases; nucleotides not matched to a gene: 6. Germline CDR1 reads SEHNR; CDR2 reads FQNEAQ (reference sequence). The CDR3 loop spans 15 amino acids. CDR3 protein: CASSSTGTGNNEQFF. Here the CDR3 DNA reads TGTGCCAGCAGCTCGACAGGGACAGGGAACAATGAGCAGTTCTTC.

The genes are TRBV10-3 and TRBJ1-2; D remains ambiguous. V was cut by 8 bases and J by 2 bases, with 15 bases left in between. Germline lookup yields CDR1 ENHRY and CDR2 SYGVKD. The CDR3 loop spans 14 amino acids. CDR3 sequence reads: CAIGNRPGNYGYTF. In nucleotides, the CDR3 is TGTGCCATCGGCAATAGGCCCGGGAACTATGGCTACACCTTC.

The chain couples TRBV4-2 to TRBJ1-5, with D possibly TRBD1 on 6 matching bases. Trimming took 8 bases from V and 3 from J, leaving 17 bases between them. Germline lookup yields CDR1 LGHNA and CDR2 YNFKEQ. The CDR3 loop spans 15 amino acids. CDR3 protein: CASSKQGSYNQPQHF. DNA of the CDR3: TGTGCCAGCTCAAAGCAGGGGTCATACAATCAGCCCCAGCATTTT.

CDR3 residues: CASSSPVTTGEPITLQYF. The CDR3 DNA reads TGTGCCAGCAGTTCGCCTGTAACAACAGGGGAGCCTATTACGTTGCAGTACTTC. The V gene is TRBV28, the J gene TRBJ2-7; 7 bases are shared with TRBD1. Germline lookup yields CDR1 MDHEN and CDR2 SYDVKM. Losses at the gene ends were 4 bases for V and 9 bases for J; bases not matched to a gene: 24. The CDR3 sequence is 18 residues long.

This chain uses TRBV4-3 with TRBJ1-2; D remains unclear. The CDR3 sequence is 15 residues long. CDR1 and CDR2 (germline): LGHNA, YSLEER. Trimming cost V 0 bases and J 8 bases, with 16 bases left between them. CDR3 DNA: TGCGCCAGCAGCCAAGATGCCAAAATGCCCCTGGGCTACACCTTC. It specifies CASSQDAKMPLGYTF.

Only a few counts were recorded for this clonotype. The chain is built from TRBV6-1 and TRBJ2-3; the match to TRBD1 covers 9 bases. Germline V gene data show CDR1 as MNHNS and CDR2 as SASEGT. J lost 5 bases, V lost 8 bases, and 8 bases had no gene match. The CDR3 has 14 residues. CDR3 residues: CASSYRGQGDTQYF. For the CDR3, the DNA is TGTGCCAGCTCCTACAGGGGGCAGGGAGATACGCAGTATTTT.

The chain is built from TRBV20-1 and TRBJ2-7; D ambiguous. Germline values: CDR1 DFQATT, CDR2 SNEGSKA (reference sequence). The CDR3 is made up of 14 amino acids. Trimming removed 2 bases at V and 0 bases at J, with 11 bases between. CDR3 loop: CSARQVTDSYEQYF. The CDR3 coding sequence is TGCAGTGCTAGACAGGTTACGGACTCCTACGAGCAGTACTTC.

The chain links TRBV5-1 to TRBJ2-1; 9 positions match TRBD2. Germline CDR1 SGHRS, CDR2 YFSETQ. This CDR3 region has 20 residues. The V segment lost 4 bases and the J segment 4 bases; nucleotides outside the gene matches: 21. In DNA, the CDR3 is TGCGCCAGCAGCCCTATGGGCGCACCGCGAGCGGGAGGCCTATACAATGAGCAGTTCTTC. It is translated as CASSPMGAPRAGGLYNEQFF.

This clonotype was seen a single time. CDR3 bases: TGTGCCAGCAGCGCAACTTCGGGACAGGATGAAAAACTGTTTTTT. It is translated as CASSATSGQDEKLFF. This chain connects TRBV9 to TRBJ1-4; 8 positions agree with TRBD1. CDR1 is SGDLS, CDR2 YYNGEE, per germline. The CDR3 covers 15 residues. The ends lost 3 bases at V and 6 bases at J; junction bases unmatched: 7.

This clonotype has only a few counts. V usage is TRBV6-1 and J usage is TRBJ1-1, with TRBD1 identical over 10 bases. V gave up 6 bases and J gave up 3 bases; unmatched junction bases: 7. CDR1 and CDR2 (germline): MNHNS, SASEGT. CDR3 size: 15 residues. DNA for the CDR3: TGTGCCAGCAGGCACCCGGGACAGGGGCACACTGAAGCTTTCTTT. Translating it yields CASRHPGQGHTEAFF.

This clonotype occurred a few times. The chain uses TRBV27 and TRBJ2-1, with unresolved D. CDR3 size: 14 residues. The germline V gene encodes CDR1 MNHEY and CDR2 SMNVEV (reference sequence). Trimming removed 2 bases at V and 7 bases at J, with 12 bases between. As DNA, the CDR3 is TGTGCCAGCAGTTTAGCCGGTCTTGGGAATGAGCAGTTCTTC. Protein sequence: CASSLAGLGNEQFF.

The genes are TRBV5-1 and TRBJ2-7; D not certain. The CDR3 contains 13 residues. V dropped 0 bases and J dropped 2 bases, with 6 bases sitting between them. Germline loops: CDR1 SGHRS, CDR2 YFSETQ. CDR3 loop: CASSLESTYEQYF. CDR3 bases: TGCGCCAGCAGCTTGGAATCCACCTACGAGCAGTACTTC.

This clonotype occurred many times. This chain links TRBV12-3 or TRBV12-4 with TRBJ2-5, with D possibly being TRBD1 (6 bases). CDR3 length: 13 residues. The ends were cut back, 5 bases at V and 5 bases at J, with 12 bases in the middle. The CDR3 coding sequence is TGTGCCAGCAGTCGACAGGCCCGGGAGACCCAGTACTTC. It codes for CASSRQARETQYF.

The chain links TRBV6-1 to TRBJ2-1; the match to TRBD2 covers 10 bases. CDR1 is MNHNS and CDR2 is SASEGT in the germline V gene. The CDR3 is made up of 15 amino acids. The V segment lost 8 bases and the J segment 2 bases; nucleotides outside the gene matches: 6. In DNA, the CDR3 is TGTGCCAGCCAGACCGGGACTAGCGCCTACAATGAGCAGTTCTTC. Translated, it gives CASQTGTSAYNEQFF.

This clonotype was counted a single time. This chain joins TRBV7-9 and TRBJ2-2; D ambiguous. The CDR3 runs 15 residues. Germline V gene sequence: CDR1 SEHNR, CDR2 FQNEAQ (reference sequence). Trimming shortened V by 3 bases and J by 6 bases, and 14 bases separated the two germline ends. The DNA of the CDR3 is TGTGCCAGCAGCTTCAATAATGACCGTCCCGGGGAGCTGTTTTTT. Amino acids: CASSFNNDRPGELFF.

This clonotype turned up a few times. The chain carries TRBV4-3 and TRBJ2-7; D gene uncertain. Per germline, CDR1 LGHNA and CDR2 YSLEER. Trimming cost V 0 bases and J 9 bases, with 18 bases left between them. The CDR3 is 15 amino acids. The CDR3 DNA sequence: TGCGCCAGCAGCCAAGATCACGGTCTACAGCAAGGGCAGTACTTC. Residues: CASSQDHGLQQGQYF.